Below, 23 T cell receptor beta chains from the same sample are listed, as sequenced in a study of T cells in Graves' hyperthyroidism and ophthalmopathy. The source material, RNA transcripts, was used to amplify TCR beta CDR3 regions. The HTBI primer set was used in a first-round RT-PCR of the TCR CDR3. Using its own MiXCR run on the multiplex PCR reads, TCRdb lists one record per CDR3 protein. The data contain about 480,000 distinct CDR3 sequences, around 14% of them singletons. Sequences were obtained from blood. The receptors here all came from a woman younger than 35 with Graves' hyperthyroidism.

This clonotype was detected a few times. The chain uses TRBV6-1 and TRBJ2-3, with 8 bases matching TRBD2. Germline V gene lookup returns CDR1 MNHNS and CDR2 SASEGT. The CDR3 is made up of 14 amino acids. Germline trimming cut 8 bases from V and 2 bases from J; bases unmatched to any gene: 6. The CDR3 protein is CASRPGLDTDTQYF. DNA for the CDR3: TGTGCCAGCCGACCGGGACTAGACACAGATACGCAGTATTTT.

This clonotype was found many times. The rearrangement uses TRBV5-6 and TRBJ1-1, with 7 nucleotides matching TRBD1. Germline-derived CDR1 and CDR2 are SGHDT and YYEEEE. J was trimmed by 3 bases and V by 9 bases; bases with no gene match: 20. The CDR3 consists of 17 residues. In DNA form, the CDR3 reads TGTGCCACCCGAAAGGGAAGGGGGCTTCTTATGGACACTGAAGCTTTCTTT. This gives the protein CATRKGRGLLMDTEAFF.

There are many counts of this clonotype. V gene TRBV6-5 combines with J gene TRBJ1-2; D unclear. The germline V gene encodes CDR1 MNHEY and CDR2 SVGAGI. The CDR3 totals 13 residues. The ends were cut back, 2 bases at V and 3 bases at J, with 7 bases in the middle. Here the CDR3 DNA reads TGTGCCAGCAGTTACGGACCTGACTATGGCTACACCTTC. Translated, it gives CASSYGPDYGYTF.

This clonotype has a count of ten or more. This chain connects TRBV6-1 to TRBJ1-6, with D perhaps matching TRBD1 (5 bases). Germline values: CDR1 MNHNS, CDR2 SASEGT. The CDR3 sequence is 15 residues long. V was pared by 6 bases and J by 7 bases, with 16 bases between. The CDR3 coding sequence is TGTGCCAGCAGCCGCGGGGCCGCGGGCAATTCACCCCTCCACTTT. This codes for CASSRGAAGNSPLHF.

In its sample, this clonotype was seen many times. V is TRBV24-1 and J is TRBJ1-2; 11 bases fit TRBD1. The J segment lost 3 bases and the V segment lost 3 bases, leaving 5 bases of the junction unmatched. Germline assignment: CDR1 KGHDR and CDR2 SFDVKD. The CDR3 is 16 residues long. The CDR3 reads CATSDRPGQGDYGYTF. CDR3 in DNA: TGTGCCACCAGTGATCGACCGGGACAGGGGGACTATGGCTACACCTTC.

The chain employs TRBV11-2 and TRBJ1-4, with a tentative D call TRBD1 (5 bases). The CDR3 consists of 16 residues. Between the trimmed V and J ends, which lost 5 bases and 8 bases, there was a span of 21 bases. In germline, CDR1 is SGHAT, CDR2 FQNNGV. The CDR3 DNA is TGTGCCAGCAGCCGATCGCGGACACCACTTCGCGAAAAACTGTTTTTT. Amino acids: CASSRSRTPLREKLFF.

This clonotype has ten or more counts. The J gene is TRBJ2-2, the V gene TRBV30; 7 bases agree with TRBD1. Per the germline V gene, CDR1 is GTSNPN and CDR2 is SVGIG (reference sequence). Trimming took 5 bases from V and 7 from J; bases not matched to a gene: 10. The CDR3 covers 14 residues. DNA of the CDR3: TGTGCCTGGGACTACGACAGGGAAAGCGGGGAGCTGTTTTTT. It codes for CAWDYDRESGELFF.

This clonotype has at least ten counts. The chain combines TRBV6-1 with TRBJ1-6; TRBD1 agrees at 10 bases. V lost 6 bases, J lost 4 bases, and 6 bases stayed unmatched. Germline CDR1 MNHNS, CDR2 SASEGT. The CDR3 sequence is 16 residues long. CDR3 amino acids: CASRDRTGGYNSPLHF. CDR3 coding DNA: TGTGCCAGCAGAGACCGGACAGGGGGGTATAATTCACCCCTCCACTTT.

In its sample, this clonotype was seen many times. The chain recombines TRBV2 with TRBJ2-3; 12 bases agree with TRBD2. Germline assignment: CDR1 SNHLY and CDR2 FYNNEI. Germline trimming cut 4 bases from V and 5 bases from J; bases unmatched to any gene: 4. The length of the CDR3 is 15 residues. The DNA of the CDR3 is TGTGCCAGCAGTGGACTAGCGGGAGACGGAGATACGCAGTATTTT. This encodes CASSGLAGDGDTQYF.

This clonotype was seen ten or more times. The chain carries TRBV11-3 and TRBJ2-7; 11 bases match TRBD1. V shed 1 base, J shed 1 base, and the junction held 9 bases outside the gene matches. The germline V gene encodes CDR1 SGHNT and CDR2 YENEEA. This CDR3 comprises 18 residues. For the CDR3, the DNA is TGTGCCAGCAGCTTAGGTGGGACAGGGGGAAGGTGGTCCTACGAGCAGTACGTC. It translates to CASSLGGTGGRWSYEQYV.

This chain connects TRBV18 to TRBJ2-2; D might be TRBD1 (6 bases). Germline V gene data show CDR1 as KGHSH and CDR2 as LQKENI. The CDR3 runs to 15 residues. Trimming stripped 5 bases from V and 6 bases from J, with 16 bases between. In nucleotides, the CDR3 is TGTGCCAGCTCAACTGGGGCTACAGGGTCCGGGGAGCTGTTTTTT. It codes for CASSTGATGSGELFF.

This clonotype has at least ten counts. The chain employs TRBV6-1 and TRBJ1-4, with 7 bases aligning to TRBD1. The CDR3 spans 16 residues. Germline V gene sequence: CDR1 MNHNS, CDR2 SASEGT. The J segment lost 5 bases and the V segment lost 6 bases, leaving 12 bases of the junction unmatched. CDR3 in amino acids: CASRDRGTALNEKLFF. CDR3 coding DNA: TGTGCCAGCAGGGATCGAGGGACAGCTTTAAATGAAAAACTGTTTTTT.

This clonotype was detected ten times or more. V is TRBV5-1 and J is TRBJ1-1, with 8 bases lining up with TRBD1. Germline lookup yields CDR1 SGHRS and CDR2 YFSETQ. J lost 2 bases, V lost 3 bases, and 12 bases had no gene match. This CDR3 has 17 amino acids. CDR3 residues: CASSWTGFGYTNTEAFF. Written as DNA, the CDR3 is TGCGCCAGCAGCTGGACAGGGTTCGGATATACTAACACTGAAGCTTTCTTT.

This clonotype was found a few times. The V gene is TRBV5-1, the J gene TRBJ1-3; D uncertain. Trimming took off 4 bases at V and 8 bases at J, with 4 bases between the two ends. Germline V gene data show CDR1 as SGHRS and CDR2 as YFSETQ. The CDR3 extends over 10 amino acids. CDR3 residues: CASSPHTIYF. In DNA, the CDR3 is TGCGCCAGCAGCCCGCACACCATATATTTT.

A few counts support this clonotype. This rearrangement joins TRBV29-1 to TRBJ1-5; D unresolved. Trimming removed 4 bases at V and 5 bases at J, with 15 bases between. The CDR3 spans 14 residues. Germline V gives CDR1 SQVTM, CDR2 ANQGSEA. CDR3 loop: CSVGERGLYQPQHF. The CDR3 bases are TGCAGCGTTGGTGAGCGAGGGCTCTATCAGCCCCAGCATTTT.

This clonotype appeared once. The rearrangement joins TRBV4-1 to TRBJ2-5; D unclear. Germline CDR1 reads MGHRA; CDR2 reads YSYEKL. The CDR3 length is 14 residues. Trimming took off 4 bases at V and 5 bases at J, with 14 bases between the two ends. The CDR3 DNA follows: TGCGCCAGCAGCCCGTCTTCTTATGGGGAGACCCAGTACTTC. It specifies CASSPSSYGETQYF.

As concerns this clonotype: A read error may produce the germline difference seen at one junction end. The chain carries TRBV19 and TRBJ1-3, with unresolved D. CDR3 length: 15 amino acids. CDR1 and CDR2 (germline): LNHDA, SQIVND (reference sequence). This CDR3 reads CASSMDRYSGNTIYF. Here the CDR3 DNA reads TGTGCCAGCAGTATGGACCGGTACTCTGGAAACACCATATATTTT.

Ten or more counts support this clonotype. This chain joins TRBV30 and TRBJ1-6, with 8 bases lining up with TRBD1. V was clipped by 4 bases and J by 5 bases; unmatched bases: 7. The germline CDR1 and CDR2 sequences are GTSNPN and SVGIG (reference sequence). CDR3 length: 15 amino acids. In DNA form, the CDR3 reads TGTGCCTGGACCGGACAGGGAATAAATAATTCACCCCTCCACTTT. It codes for CAWTGQGINNSPLHF.

This clonotype was recorded at least ten times. The V and J genes are TRBV5-1 and TRBJ2-1; 11 bases match TRBD2. Germline CDR1 reads SGHRS; CDR2 reads YFSETQ. This CDR3 has 14 residues. With V trimmed by 7 bases and J by 9 bases, 9 bases remained unmatched. The CDR3 region has the DNA TGCGCCAGCCGCCCTACTAGCGGGAGTATTGAGCAGTTCTTC. Its protein product is CASRPTSGSIEQFF.

This clonotype was observed at least ten times. The rearrangement joins TRBV12-5 to TRBJ1-5; no firm D call. The CDR3 length is 12 residues. V lost 7 bases to trimming and J lost 4 bases, with 8 bases between them. Germline CDR1 and CDR2: LGHNT and FRNRAP. The CDR3 spells CASARVNQPQHF. Here the CDR3 DNA reads TGTGCTAGTGCAAGGGTTAATCAGCCCCAGCATTTT.

This clonotype occurred many times. The J gene is TRBJ2-5, the V gene TRBV10-2, with 7 positions matching TRBD2. Germline V lookup: CDR1 WSHSY, CDR2 SAAADI. The CDR3 sequence is 14 residues long. With V trimmed by 6 bases and J by 4 bases, 8 bases remained unmatched. Written as DNA, the CDR3 is TGCGCCAGCAGCGGGGAGGGACTGGCAGAGACCCAGTACTTC. Its translation is CASSGEGLAETQYF.

This clonotype has ten or more counts. The chain carries TRBV7-8 and TRBJ2-1; no reliable D call. Germline V gene sequence: CDR1 SGHVS, CDR2 FQNEAQ. Trimming took 0 bases from V and 7 from J, leaving 10 bases between them. The CDR3 is 14 residues long. The CDR3, as DNA: TGTGCCAGCAGCTTAGCCCGACTGGGAAATGAGCAGTTCTTC. Protein product: CASSLARLGNEQFF.

This clonotype came up a few times. V and J are TRBV27 and TRBJ1-5, with 7 bases that match TRBD1. The CDR3 loop spans 13 amino acids. With V trimmed by 4 bases and J by 11 bases, 8 bases remained unmatched. Germline CDR1 MNHEY, CDR2 SMNVEV (reference sequence). The CDR3 spells CASSSQGQGAQHF. The DNA of the CDR3 is TGTGCCAGCAGTTCTCAGGGCCAGGGGGCCCAGCATTTT.